Sequencing of this TCR beta chain was carried out in a study of technical replicates of blood from several donors (dated by TCRdb to about 2017). Remarks on this clone: What antigen it recognizes has not been identified. There are no base qualities to consult, and no much larger clone falls within one base.

The library was made by the immunoSEQ multiplex PCR assay. As stored in TCRdb, this immuneACCESS dataset retains in-frame rearrangements with V and J assigned. A fraction of the clones does not appear; measured against another copy, unresolved V genes explain less than half of the discrepancy, and the remainder lacks a known reason. In this sample the table shows about 88,000 clones, just under 95% of which occur a single time. The ten largest clonotypes hold approximately 0.25% of the sample. CDR1 and CDR2 (SEHNR, FQNEAQ) derive from the germline V gene (reference sequence). From its cysteine to its phenylalanine, the CDR3 spans 14 amino acids. Only CDR3 DNA remains: 42 bases, in frame from the first base. Trimming accounts for 3 bases at V and 2 bases at J, while the number of junction bases matched to no gene is 4.

This TCR was sampled from a human donor in good health. Sample: T cells isolated from PBMCs. This chain is built from TRBV7-9 and TRBJ2-7, with 7 bases in between that match TRBD2. The CDR3 reads as follows: CASSLVAGPYEQYF. The DNA sequence reads TGTGCCAGCAGCTTGGTAGCGGGCCCCTACGAGCAGTACTTC.